This TCR beta chain comes out of a study of T cells in Graves' hyperthyroidism and ophthalmopathy. Study-wide results and caveats: In the analysis, a 13 V-J model separated ophthalmopathy from stable hyperthyroidism.

Participants, patients aged 18 to 65, had newly diagnosed hyperthyroidism with a duration under 2 months. Any patient presenting with uncontrolled infection, other autoimmune disease, pregnancy or lactation was left out. V lost 5 bases, J lost 2 bases, and 12 bases lay in between. The CDR3 runs to 15 residues. Germline lookup yields CDR1 LNHDA and CDR2 SQIVND (reference sequence). Authors of the study amplified TCR beta CDR3 regions from RNA transcripts. The study used the HTBI primer set for a first-round RT-PCR of the TCR CDR3. One entry per CDR3 protein, called by TCRdb with MiXCR from the multiplex PCR reads. The sample consists of approximately 420,000 distinct CDR3 sequences, about 15% of them appearing once. As to this clonotype: The antigen is not known.

The origin of this receptor is a woman between 25 and 40 years old with Graves' hyperthyroidism. The sample consisted of blood. The rearrangement links TRBV19 to TRBJ1-4; D remains unclear. Here the CDR3 reads CASSGLVGTNEKLFF. DNA of the CDR3: TGTGCCAGTAGTGGCCTAGTCGGCACTAATGAAAAACTGTTTTTT.